This T cell receptor (beta chain) came from a study of blood T cell repertoires in COVID-19. In the source study's methods: Estimated nucleated cell counts came from reference gene primer amplification. Sequencing used immunoSEQ multiplex PCR; TCRdb keeps in-frame clones, though not all of them. The D gene and trimming were derived from the DNA, and the V and J assignments and clone size from that table. The table lists approximately 28,000 clones, about 71% of them singletons. The CDR3 loop spans 18 amino acids. V lost 3 bases to trimming and J lost 5 bases; unmatched junction nucleotides: 14. Germline V gives CDR1 SGHRS, CDR2 YFSETQ. This clone was observed a few times.

The sample consisted of peripheral blood. The V and J genes are TRBV5-1 and TRBJ2-7, with 13 positions matching TRBD2. This TCR was sampled from a man in his sixties with active or convalescent COVID-19. The CDR3 protein is CASSSRGLAGLIGNEQYF. In nucleotides, the CDR3 is TGCGCCAGCAGCTCCAGGGGACTAGCGGGACTGATAGGGAACGAGCAGTACTTC.